The clone carrying this T cell receptor beta chain was counted many times. These data come from a study of neurological immune-mediated disorders. CDR3 length: 14 amino acids. V shed 6 bases and J shed 0 bases, with 9 bases lying between them. TCRdb analysed the 5' RACE reads with MiXCR anew, one entry per CDR3 protein. The data contain 39,000 or so distinct CDR3 sequences, around 4.8% of them singletons. The TCR was taken from a man younger than 35 in good health. The rearrangement joins TRBV12-3 or TRBV12-4 to TRBJ1-5; the D is unclear. The specimen was CD4+ T cells from blood. The CDR3 spells CASSERGSNQPQHF. CDR3 sequence (DNA): TGTGCCAGCAGCGAGCGGGGTAGCAATCAGCCCCAGCATTTT.